The source of this T cell receptor beta chain is a study of vaccination effects on CD4 cells after COVID-19 (dated by TCRdb to 2021 to 2024). The study in broad terms: Each participant got two doses of an mRNA SARS-CoV-2 vaccine, either BNT162b2 or mRNA-1273. A total of over nine COVID-19 convalescent patients and a handful of SARS-CoV-2-naive healthy vaccine recipients were included in the full study. SARS-CoV-2 spike-specific CD4+ TCR repertoires were compared before and after mRNA vaccination in COVID-19 convalescent patients and in infection-naive vaccine recipients. Cultures from other donors in the study were sequenced with the Oncomine TCR Beta short-read assay on an Illumina iSeq 100. Points the paper makes about the study in general: Among healthy vaccine recipients, nearly all vaccine-induced clones were SARS-CoV-2 mono-reactive, and just 1 of 255 was cross-reactive with common cold coronaviruses. Clones induced by infection and clones induced by vaccination both contracted markedly at late timepoints after vaccination, which fits with T cell responses waning over time. The study was limited by a small number of convalescent patients and lacked early post-infection timepoints.

The ViraFEST assay stimulated PBMC with viral peptide pools and then used TCR sequencing to identify antigen-specific CD4+ T cell clonotypes by expansion. After about 10 days of culture, CD4+ T cells were isolated with the EasySep CD4+ T cell isolation kit. None of the healthy vaccine recipients had a prior SARS-CoV-2 infection, which was confirmed by nucleocapsid antibody tests that came back negative both before and after vaccination. Each well held two million PBMC cultured in IMDM containing roughly 5% human AB serum, 8.5 to 10 IU/ml IL-2 and gentamicin, along with about 10 ug/ml peptides. Half of the culture medium was replaced with fresh IL-2-containing medium on days 3 and 7. Unless noted otherwise, every peptide stimulation condition was cultured in triplicate wells. Using Ficoll-Paque Plus gradient centrifugation, PBMC were separated from whole blood and then either used fresh or cryopreserved at -140C. The overlapping peptide pools covered the spike proteins of SARS-CoV-2 and of the common cold coronaviruses HCoV-NL63, HCoV-OC43 and HCoV-229E. The QIAamp micro DNA kit was used to extract genomic DNA from the cultured CD4+ T cells.

Per the germline V gene (reference sequence), WNHNN is the CDR1 and SYGVQD is the CDR2. Including the terminal cysteine and phenylalanine, the CDR3 comprises 12 residues. Only CDR3 DNA remains: 36 bases, in frame from the first base. V and J are truncated by 1 base and 3 bases respectively, leaving an intervening sequence of 0 bases. This clone was seen only a few times. The antigen it recognizes is unknown. Base qualities are not recorded, but no much larger clone differs from it by a single base. Receptors were amplified or captured by the immunoSEQ multiplex PCR assay. DNA from the cultured, isolated CD4+ T cells was subjected to TCR beta CDR3 sequencing. The published analysis was carried out like this. Non-productive TCR sequences were discarded, and reads were trimmed to the CDR3 region, with only CDR3s of 7 or more amino acids retained. The MANAFEST web app was used to pick out antigen-specific clonotypes by comparing their expansion in peptide wells with that in reference cultures. Positive clones required FDR<0.05 expansion versus reference and all other wells, odds ratio above 5, and frequency above 0.1% in two replicate wells. Clonotypes significantly expanded in SARS-CoV-2 spike wells and in at least one common cold coronavirus spike condition were defined as cross-reactive. CDR3 similarity was assessed by Levenshtein distance with the stringdist R package, and unrooted trees were built with ape in R 3.6.1. The table was pulled from immuneACCESS by TCRdb, which kept in-frame rearrangements only. Such tables lose some clones; where checked, under half of the loss comes from unresolved V genes, and the rest has no known cause. That table is the source of V, J and clone size, and D and trimming were worked out from the DNA. The sample yields 60,000 to 65,000 clones; over 70% were counted once. The top ten constitute 3.5% to 4.5% of the sample.

The sequence derives from a human donor who received a COVID-19 vaccine. The source was CD4+ T cells from PBMCs cultured with HCoV-OC43 spike peptides, collected before COVID-19 vaccination. Read against the paper, the sample's cell subset or site label means: HCoV-OC43 spike overlapping peptide pool stimulation. The chain links TRBV10-1 with TRBJ2-2; the D gene is not confidently resolved. The DNA reads as follows: TGCGCCAGCAGTGAGTACACCGGGGAGCTGTTTTTT. This is translated as CASSEYTGELFF.